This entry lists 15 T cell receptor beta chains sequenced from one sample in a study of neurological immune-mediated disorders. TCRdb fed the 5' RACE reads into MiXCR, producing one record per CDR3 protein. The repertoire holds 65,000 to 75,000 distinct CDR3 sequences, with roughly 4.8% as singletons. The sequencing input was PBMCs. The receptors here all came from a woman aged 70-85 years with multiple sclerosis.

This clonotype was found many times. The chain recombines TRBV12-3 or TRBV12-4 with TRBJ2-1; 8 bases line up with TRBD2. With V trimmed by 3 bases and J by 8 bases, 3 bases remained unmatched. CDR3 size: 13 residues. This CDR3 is CASSFGREDEQFF. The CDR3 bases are TGTGCCAGCAGTTTCGGGCGGGAGGATGAGCAGTTCTTC.

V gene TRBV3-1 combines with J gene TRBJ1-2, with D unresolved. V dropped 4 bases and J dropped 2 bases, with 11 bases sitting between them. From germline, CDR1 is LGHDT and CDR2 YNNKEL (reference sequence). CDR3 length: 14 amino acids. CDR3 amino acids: CASSRGTLNYGYTF. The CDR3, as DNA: TGTGCCAGCAGCCGTGGCACCCTCAACTATGGCTACACCTTC.

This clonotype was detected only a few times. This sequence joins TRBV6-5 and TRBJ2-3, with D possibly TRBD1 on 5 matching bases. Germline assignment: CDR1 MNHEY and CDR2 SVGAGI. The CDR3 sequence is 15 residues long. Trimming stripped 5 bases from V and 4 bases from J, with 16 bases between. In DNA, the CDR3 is TGTGCCAGCAGTGGGTCGAGAGCAGGGCCAGATACGCAGTATTTT. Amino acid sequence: CASSGSRAGPDTQYF.

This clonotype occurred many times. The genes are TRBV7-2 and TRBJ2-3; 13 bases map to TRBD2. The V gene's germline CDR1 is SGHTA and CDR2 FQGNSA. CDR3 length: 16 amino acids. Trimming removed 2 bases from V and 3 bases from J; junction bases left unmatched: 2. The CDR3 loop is CASSLTSGRVTDTQYF. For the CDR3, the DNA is TGTGCCAGCAGCTTAACTAGCGGGAGGGTTACAGATACGCAGTATTTT. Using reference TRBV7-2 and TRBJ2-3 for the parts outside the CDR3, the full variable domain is GAGVSQSPSNKVTEKGKDVELRCDPISGHTALYWYRQSLGQGLEFLIYFQGNSAPDKSGLPSDRFSAERTGGSVSTLTIQRTQQEDSAVYLCASSLTSGRVTDTQYFGPGTRLTVL.

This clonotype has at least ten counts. Here the CDR3 reads CASSQGRIRPTEAFF. CDR3 sequence (DNA): TGTGCCAGCAGCCAAGGTCGTATCAGGCCCACTGAAGCTTTCTTT. The rearrangement links TRBV3-1 to TRBJ1-1; D not certain. Trimming pared 1 base from V and 4 bases from J, leaving 13 bases between. There are 15 residues in the CDR3. Germline-derived CDR1 and CDR2 are LGHDT and YNNKEL (reference sequence).

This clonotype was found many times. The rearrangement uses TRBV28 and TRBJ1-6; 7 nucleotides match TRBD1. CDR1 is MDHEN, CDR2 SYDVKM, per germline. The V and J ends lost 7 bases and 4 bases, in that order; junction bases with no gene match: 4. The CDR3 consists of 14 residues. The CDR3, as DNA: TGTGCCAGCAAGAGACAGGGATATAATTCACCCCTCCACTTT. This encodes CASKRQGYNSPLHF.

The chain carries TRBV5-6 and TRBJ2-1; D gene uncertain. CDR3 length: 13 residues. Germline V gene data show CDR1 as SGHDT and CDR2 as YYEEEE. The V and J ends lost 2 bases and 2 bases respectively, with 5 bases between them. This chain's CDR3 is CASSFRTYNEQFF. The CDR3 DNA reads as TGTGCCAGCAGCTTTCGAACCTACAATGAGCAGTTCTTC.

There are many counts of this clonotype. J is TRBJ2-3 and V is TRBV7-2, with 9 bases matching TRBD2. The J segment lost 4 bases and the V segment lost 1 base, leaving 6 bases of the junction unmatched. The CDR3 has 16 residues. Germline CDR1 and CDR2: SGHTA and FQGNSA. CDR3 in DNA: TGTGCCAGCAGCTTAGTTGGTGCGGGAGGGCCAGATACGCAGTATTTT. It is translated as CASSLVGAGGPDTQYF.

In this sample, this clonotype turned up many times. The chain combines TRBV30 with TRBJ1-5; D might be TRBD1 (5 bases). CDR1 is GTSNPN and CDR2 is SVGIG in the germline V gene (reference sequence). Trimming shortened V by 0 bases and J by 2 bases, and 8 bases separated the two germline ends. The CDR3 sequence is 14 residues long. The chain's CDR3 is CAWSVQGGNQPQHF. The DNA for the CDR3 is TGTGCCTGGAGTGTCCAGGGTGGCAATCAGCCCCAGCATTTT. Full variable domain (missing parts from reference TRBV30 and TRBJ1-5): SQTIHQWPATLVQPVGSPLSLECTVEGTSNPNLYWYRQAAGRGLQLLFYSVGIGQISSEVPQNLSASRPQDRQFILSSKKLLLSDSGFYLCAWSVQGGNQPQHFGDGTRLSIL.

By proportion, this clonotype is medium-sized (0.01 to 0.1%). This chain's CDR3 is CASSLDGRGAFF. The CDR3 DNA sequence: TGCGCCAGCAGCTTGGATGGTCGAGGAGCTTTCTTT. The chain joins TRBV5-1 to TRBJ1-1; no reliable D call. The CDR3 is made up of 12 amino acids. Trimming shortened V by 0 bases and J by 10 bases, and 10 bases separated the two germline ends. Per the germline V gene, CDR1 is SGHRS and CDR2 is YFSETQ.

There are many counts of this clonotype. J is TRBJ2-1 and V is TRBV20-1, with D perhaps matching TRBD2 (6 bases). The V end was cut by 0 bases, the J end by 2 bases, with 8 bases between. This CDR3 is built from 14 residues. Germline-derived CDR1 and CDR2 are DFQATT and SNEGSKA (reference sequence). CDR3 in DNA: TGCAGTGCTAGAGAGGGCGGGACCTACAATGAGCAGTTCTTC. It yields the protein CSAREGGTYNEQFF.

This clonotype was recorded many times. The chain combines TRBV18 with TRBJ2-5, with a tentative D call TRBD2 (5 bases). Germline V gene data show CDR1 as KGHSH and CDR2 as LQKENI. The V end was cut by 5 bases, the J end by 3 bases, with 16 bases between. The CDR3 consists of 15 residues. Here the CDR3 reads CASSLGGMREETQYF. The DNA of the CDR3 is TGTGCCAGCTCATTAGGTGGAATGAGGGAAGAGACCCAGTACTTC.

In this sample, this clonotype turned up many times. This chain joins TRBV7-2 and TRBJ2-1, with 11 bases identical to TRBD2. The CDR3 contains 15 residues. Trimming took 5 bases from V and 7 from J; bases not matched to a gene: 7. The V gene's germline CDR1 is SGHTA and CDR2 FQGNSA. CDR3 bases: TGTGCCAGCAGCCCTAGGACTAGCGGGTGGAATGAGCAGTTCTTC. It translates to CASSPRTSGWNEQFF.

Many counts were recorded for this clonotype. The CDR3 region is CASRTGGAYNEQFF. The DNA of the CDR3 is TGCGCCAGCAGAACCGGGGGAGCATACAATGAGCAGTTCTTC. The V gene is TRBV5-1, the J gene TRBJ2-1; D might be TRBD2 (6 bases). The germline V and J ends were trimmed by 5 bases and 4 bases, with 13 bases remaining between them. Germline V lookup: CDR1 SGHRS, CDR2 YFSETQ. The CDR3 extends over 14 amino acids.

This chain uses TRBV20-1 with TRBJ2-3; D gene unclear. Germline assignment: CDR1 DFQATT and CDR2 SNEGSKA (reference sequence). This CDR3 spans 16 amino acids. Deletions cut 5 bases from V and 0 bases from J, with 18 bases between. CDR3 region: CSAHPVIGLSTDTQYF. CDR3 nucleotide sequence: TGCAGTGCTCACCCCGTTATCGGCCTTAGCACAGATACGCAGTATTTT.